What follows describes a single T cell receptor beta chain. Its antigen is as yet unknown. PCR amplification relied on 60 Vbeta primers (plus 13 Jbeta primers). The table came from immunoSEQ multiplex PCR; TCRdb's copy has only in-frame clones and leaves some out. In the table there are some 130,000 clones, around 73% of which are singletons. This sample was taken from a study of cytomegalovirus exposure and HLA in healthy donors. The overall study: Early released data comprised 80 million to 100 million unique TCRs from HLA-typed donors.

The ends were cut back, 4 bases at V and 3 bases at J, with 7 bases in the middle. This CDR3 spans 13 amino acids. In germline, CDR1 is SNHLY, CDR2 FYNNEI. Whole-study results and caveats: The majority of CMV-associated TCR beta chains were reported as apparently HLA-restricted in a later analysis.

The sequenced sample consisted of PBMCs. This TCR was recovered from a female donor in good health and CMV-seronegative. The rearrangement joins TRBV2 to TRBJ1-5; D gene uncertain. The CDR3 DNA follows: TGTGCCAGCAGTGTTGAGGACAATCAGCCCCAGCATTTT. It specifies CASSVEDNQPQHF.